These 3 T cell receptor beta chains originate from one sample sequenced in a study of T-cell reconstitution after alpha-beta-depleted transplantation in children (dated by TCRdb to 2016 to 2017). Libraries were constructed by PCR. Sequenced using an Illumina HiSeq 2500. TCR libraries were prepared with molecular barcoding, using unique molecular identifiers to normalize TCRbeta repertoire quantification. The raw public reads went through TCRdb reprocessing: fastp at Q25, MiXCR clone calling, in-frame beta chains kept. Rows are unified per CDR3 protein, each entry keeping the most common DNA and genes. The sample table shows roughly 500,000 distinct CDR3 sequences, and approximately 32% are seen once. Approximately 2.3% of the sample belongs to the ten largest clones. The sample was PBMCs from the stem cell graft donor, taken from the stem cell graft. These receptors all stem from a human donor who donated a stem cell graft to a child with aplastic anemia.

The gene calls are TRBV12-5 and TRBJ1-1, with D unresolved. The CDR3 is made up of 12 amino acids. CDR1 LGHNT and CDR2 FRNRAP come from the germline V gene. V gave up 7 bases and J gave up 2 bases, with 8 bases separating them. CDR3 in amino acids: CASAYENTEAFF. The CDR3 DNA reads TGTGCTAGTGCCTACGAAAACACTGAAGCTTTCTTT.

This clonotype was found a few times. The chain recombines TRBV12-3 or TRBV12-4 with TRBJ2-6, with TRBD1 matching over 9 bases. The CDR3 consists of 17 residues. V was clipped by 6 bases and J by 0 bases; unmatched bases: 6. The CDR3 loop reads CASRKTGGTSGANVLTF. CDR3 in DNA: TGTGCCAGCAGGAAGACAGGGGGAACCTCTGGGGCCAACGTCCTGACTTTC.

The chain combines TRBV19 with TRBJ2-2; unclear D gene. Germline values: CDR1 LNHDA, CDR2 SQIVND (reference sequence). V dropped 4 bases and J dropped 8 bases, with 11 bases sitting between them. CDR3 length: 13 amino acids. The DNA of the CDR3 is TGTGCCAGTAGTAATGGGGTTTTGGGGGAGCTGTTTTTT. This encodes CASSNGVLGELFF.